Reported below is one T cell receptor (beta chain). What it recognizes is unknown. These data belong to a study of T cells in localized non-small cell lung cancer. Overall study results and limits: Higher adjacent-lung clonality was associated with shorter survival.

The CDR3 runs 13 residues. Germline CDR1 and CDR2: ENHRY and SYGVKD. Between the trimmed V and J ends, which lost 5 bases and 3 bases, there was a span of 8 bases. Profiling relied on immunoSEQ multiplex PCR, and the TCRdb table lists in-frame clones only, not all of them. Of about 24,000 clones in the sample, roughly 88% are singletons; the top ten hold about 9.5%. The TCR originated in a woman between 35 and 75 years old with stage III lung adenocarcinoma. Sequenced here: peripheral blood mononuclear cells, sampled before any cancer treatment. V is TRBV10-3 and J is TRBJ1-5, with unresolved D. The CDR3 DNA reads as TGTGCCATCAGTTCCGGGTCCAATCAGCCCCAGCATTTT. Amino acids: CAISSGSNQPQHF.